The clone carrying this TCR beta chain was recorded at least ten times. The target antigen is unknown. This sample stems from a study of T cells in Graves' hyperthyroidism and ophthalmopathy. Whole-study results and caveats: A model built on 13 V-J features separated ophthalmopathy from stable hyperthyroidism.

CDR1 and CDR2 from the germline V gene are SGHVS and FQNEAQ. V dropped 4 bases and J dropped 2; count of bases not matched to a gene: 3. This CDR3 is 15 amino acids long. From RNA transcripts, TCR beta CDR3 regions were amplified. With the HTBI primer set, the TCR CDR3 went through a first round of RT-PCR. From the multiplex PCR reads, TCRdb called clonotypes with MiXCR, one entry per CDR3 protein. The sample holds some 500,000 distinct CDR3 sequences, 13% to 15% seen once. Thyroid ultrasound and orbital computed tomography, with clinical symptoms and serum thyroxine and TRAb, informed diagnoses. The gene calls are TRBV7-8 and TRBJ2-5, with 11 bases that match TRBD2. The TCR comes from a young woman with Graves' hyperthyroidism. Sequencing used blood. In DNA, the CDR3 is TGTGCCAGCAGCTACAGACTAGCGGGGCAAGAGACCCAGTACTTC. It specifies CASSYRLAGQETQYF.